This note documents a single TCR beta chain sequence. The data were taken from a study of control samples from healthy donors and cancer patients. CDR3 length equals 14 residues. The V gene's germline CDR1 is LGHDT and CDR2 YNNKEL (reference sequence). Deletions cut 1 base from V and 4 bases from J, with 10 bases between. Data came from immunoSEQ multiplex PCR; TCRdb stores just in-frame clones and leaves some out. The repertoire has some 250,000 clones, roughly 87% of them found once; the top ten carry 10% to 15%. This sequence was found in a woman aged 55-70 years with lung cancer. The chain couples TRBV3-1 (or the pseudogene TRBV3-2) to TRBJ1-2, with D uncertain. Material: PBMCs. CDR3 residues: CASSQVARSYGYTF. CDR3 sequence (DNA): TGTGCCAGCAGCCAAGTGGCCAGGAGCTATGGCTACACCTTC.